The 26 T cell receptor beta chains in this list originate from one sample, sequenced in a study of OX40 agonist ivuxolimab in advanced cancers. Sequencing used immunoSEQ multiplex PCR; TCRdb keeps in-frame clones, though not all of them. Here the sample spans 15,000 to 25,000 clones, around 68% being singletons. The starting material was CD4+ or CD8+ T cells sorted from blood, obtained in a trial of the OX40 agonist ivuxolimab. The receptors stem from an adult with an advanced solid tumor such as melanoma, head and neck, liver or kidney cancer.

The CDR3 nucleotides read TGTGCCAGCGGGGGGGCACTATACAATGAGCAGTTCTTC. This encodes CASGGALYNEQFF. V and J are TRBV2 and TRBJ2-1, with a tentative D call TRBD2 (7 bases). CDR1 and CDR2 (germline): SNHLY, FYNNEI. The CDR3 is made up of 13 amino acids. The V end lost 8 bases, the J end lost 4 bases, and 12 bases lay between the germline ends.

This clone was detected only a few times. The V and J genes are TRBV6-5 and TRBJ1-1; D is unresolved. There are 16 residues in the CDR3. CDR1 is MNHEY and CDR2 is SVGAGI in the germline V gene. V gave up 2 bases and J gave up 0 bases, with 13 bases separating them. CDR3 loop: CASSYDTISMNTEAFF. The CDR3 DNA reads TGTGCCAGCAGTTACGACACCATCTCCATGAACACTGAAGCTTTCTTT.

This clone has more than one count but fewer than ten. This chain links TRBV7-6 with TRBJ2-5; 8 nucleotides line up with TRBD1. The CDR3 extends over 15 amino acids. The ends lost 6 bases at V and 5 bases at J; junction bases unmatched: 11. CDR1 is SGHVS, CDR2 FNYEAQ, per germline. Here the CDR3 reads CASRPTGGSWETQYF. The CDR3, as DNA: TGTGCCAGCAGGCCCACAGGGGGGAGTTGGGAGACCCAGTACTTC.

CDR3 in amino acids: CASSQEIVQGSTNEKLFF. The CDR3, as DNA: TGCGCCAGCAGCCAAGAAATCGTACAGGGCTCAACTAATGAAAAACTGTTTTTT. The chain uses TRBV4-1 and TRBJ1-4; the D gene is possibly TRBD1 (6 bases). The ends were cut back, 0 bases at V and 0 bases at J, with 14 bases in the middle. The length of the CDR3 is 18 residues. Per the germline V gene, CDR1 is MGHRA and CDR2 is YSYEKL.

The V and J genes are TRBV11-2 and TRBJ2-4; weak D call: TRBD2 (5 bases). The germline V gene has CDR1 SGHAT and CDR2 FQNNGV. With 8 bases removed from V and 5 bases from J, the gap between germline ends came to 19 bases. The CDR3 spans 15 residues. The CDR3 region has the DNA TGTGCCAGCCTCCGACCCGGACTTGAACAAAACATTCAGTACTTC. As protein: CASLRPGLEQNIQYF.

This clone turned up a few times. The chain couples TRBV7-9 to TRBJ2-7; D call uncertain. CDR1 is SEHNR, CDR2 FQNEAQ, per germline (reference sequence). V was shortened by 5 bases and J by 0 bases, with 11 bases between the two germline ends. CDR3 length: 14 residues. CDR3 sequence: CASSQEATSYEQYF. The CDR3 nucleotides read TGTGCCAGCAGCCAAGAGGCGACCTCCTACGAGCAGTACTTC.

This clone was detected many times. The rearrangement links TRBV28 to TRBJ2-1, with 8 nucleotides matching TRBD2. After removal of 6 bases from V and 5 bases from J, the junction contained 9 bases not matched to a gene. The V gene's germline CDR1 is MDHEN and CDR2 SYDVKM. The CDR3 length is 15 residues. The CDR3 sequence is CASSTPFSGDNEQFF. CDR3 coding DNA: TGTGCCAGCAGCACCCCTTTTAGCGGGGACAATGAGCAGTTCTTC.

The chain employs TRBV11-2 and TRBJ2-1; TRBD1 might be the D (6 bases). V gave up 4 bases and J gave up 5 bases, with 18 bases separating them. The length of the CDR3 is 16 residues. Germline V lookup: CDR1 SGHAT, CDR2 FQNNGV. CDR3 nucleotides: TGTGCCAGCAGCTCTATTATCAGGACAGCAAACAATGAGCAGTTCTTC. This gives the protein CASSSIIRTANNEQFF.

V usage is TRBV28 and J usage is TRBJ2-3; D not resolved. Trimming removed 5 bases at V and 6 bases at J, with 9 bases between. Germline-derived CDR1 and CDR2 are MDHEN and SYDVKM. CDR3 length equals 12 residues. DNA for the CDR3: TGTGCCAGCAGTACCGACACGGATACGCAGTATTTT. This encodes CASSTDTDTQYF.

The rearrangement uses TRBV9 and TRBJ2-7; either TRBD1 or TRBD2 may fit D (5 bases each). Germline V gene data show CDR1 as SGDLS and CDR2 as YYNGEE. This CDR3 comprises 17 residues. Trimming left V 5 bases short and J 3 bases short, with 24 bases between. CDR3 protein: CASSSTGTSGNYYEQYF. The CDR3 DNA reads TGTGCCAGCAGTTCCACCGGGACCTCCGGCAACTACTACGAGCAGTACTTC.

The V and J genes are TRBV6-5 and TRBJ1-1; the D is unclear. The germline V gene encodes CDR1 MNHEY and CDR2 SVGAGI. There are 13 residues in the CDR3. Trimming took off 2 bases at V and 4 bases at J, with 8 bases between the two ends. Here the CDR3 DNA reads TGTGCCAGCAGTTACAACCCCGCCACTGAAGCTTTCTTT. It specifies CASSYNPATEAFF.

In this sample, this clone turned up a few times. The chain's CDR3 is CASSFTENTEAFF. In DNA form, the CDR3 reads TGTGCCAGCAGTTTTACAGAGAACACTGAAGCTTTCTTT. This chain uses TRBV6-6 with TRBJ1-1, with D unclear. The CDR3 runs to 13 residues. Germline V lookup: CDR1 MNHNY, CDR2 SVGAGI (reference sequence). Trimming pared 4 bases from V and 1 base from J, leaving 7 bases between.

This clone was observed a few times. V and J are TRBV10-3 and TRBJ2-1, with D uncertain. The CDR3 sequence is 11 residues long. V lost 10 bases, J lost 6 bases, and 10 bases lay in between. Germline values: CDR1 ENHRY, CDR2 SYGVKD. CDR3 sequence (DNA): TGTGCCACCCGACTGATCAATGAGCAGTTCTTC. This translates into CATRLINEQFF.

This CDR3 reads CASSTWTSGTGELFF. The CDR3 DNA sequence: TGTGCCAGTAGTACCTGGACTAGTGGGACCGGGGAGCTGTTTTTT. The chain joins TRBV19 to TRBJ2-2; 7 nucleotides align to TRBD2. The germline CDR1 and CDR2 sequences are LNHDA and SQIVND (reference sequence). The CDR3 runs 15 residues. V lost 4 bases to trimming and J lost 5 bases; unmatched junction nucleotides: 7. Supplemented by reference TRBV19 and TRBJ2-2, the full variable domain reads DGGITQSPKYLFRKEGQNVTLSCEQNLNHDAMYWYRQDPGQGLRLIYYSQIVNDFQKGDIAEGYSVSREKKESFPLTVTSAQKNPTAFYLCASSTWTSGTGELFFGEGSRLTVL.

The sample holds a few counts of this clone. The chain combines TRBV6-6 with TRBJ1-5; perhaps TRBD1 as D (5 bases). The V gene's germline CDR1 is MNHNY and CDR2 SVGAGI (reference sequence). CDR3 size: 12 residues. The germline V and J ends were trimmed by 10 bases and 7 bases, with 14 bases remaining between them. CDR3: CATGNGGQPQHF. As DNA, the CDR3 is TGTGCCACGGGGAACGGGGGACAGCCCCAGCATTTT.

J is TRBJ2-7 and V is TRBV27, with 7 bases lining up with TRBD1. With 4 bases clipped from V and 3 bases from J, the junction kept 6 bases outside the gene matches. Germline loops: CDR1 MNHEY, CDR2 SMNVEV (reference sequence). The CDR3 covers 14 residues. In nucleotides, the CDR3 is TGTGCCAGCAGTTCCCTTCCAGGGGGCTACGAGCAGTACTTC. Residues: CASSSLPGGYEQYF.

The chain combines TRBV6-6 with TRBJ2-1, with 9 bases that match TRBD1. CDR3 size: 15 residues. CDR1 MNHNY and CDR2 SVGAGI come from the germline V gene (reference sequence). V shed 4 bases and J 3 bases; nucleotides not matched to a gene: 4. CDR3 protein: CASSSGQGIYNEQFF. The CDR3 coding sequence is TGTGCCAGCAGTTCCGGACAGGGGATCTACAATGAGCAGTTCTTC.

This clone showed up just a few times. The gene calls are TRBV6-1 and TRBJ1-2; the D gene is possibly TRBD1 (6 bases). V lost 1 base, J lost 4 bases, and 13 bases lay in between. This CDR3 region has 15 residues. Germline V lookup: CDR1 MNHNS, CDR2 SASEGT. DNA of the CDR3: TGTGCCAGCAGTGAAGGGGGGGGCTACGTCTATGGCTACACCTTC. Encoded protein: CASSEGGGYVYGYTF.

V gene TRBV6-6 combines with J gene TRBJ2-6, with D unresolved. CDR3 length: 16 residues. Germline CDR1 is MNHNY and CDR2 is SVGAGI (reference sequence). V gave up 5 bases and J gave up 0 bases, with 11 bases separating them. The CDR3 region is CASSASADSGANVLTF. The CDR3 DNA is TGTGCCAGCAGTGCCTCAGCAGACTCTGGGGCCAACGTCCTGACTTTC.

The chain recombines TRBV7-6 with TRBJ2-2; 9 bases match TRBD1. V shed 5 bases, J shed 2 bases, and the junction held 3 bases outside the gene matches. The germline V gene encodes CDR1 SGHVS and CDR2 FNYEAQ. CDR3 length: 15 amino acids. CDR3 protein: CASSPGQGNTGELFF. The CDR3 DNA reads as TGTGCCAGCAGCCCGGGACAGGGTAACACCGGGGAGCTGTTTTTT.

This clone was observed a few times. V is TRBV28 and J is TRBJ2-7, with 11 nucleotides matching TRBD2. The germline gives CDR1 MDHEN, CDR2 SYDVKM. This CDR3 is 18 amino acids long. Unmatched junction bases numbered 10, after V lost 2 bases and J lost 1 base. The CDR3 region is CASSLGTSGNTLSYEQYF. CDR3 coding DNA: TGTGCCAGCAGTTTAGGGACTAGCGGAAACACTTTATCCTACGAGCAGTACTTC.

The chain has TRBV5-1 and TRBJ1-1, with D unresolved. Germline assignment: CDR1 SGHRS and CDR2 YFSETQ. The V end lost 1 base, the J end lost 1 base, and 8 bases lay between the germline ends. The CDR3 consists of 14 residues. The CDR3 DNA sequence: TGCGCCAGCAGCTTGTTACACTCGAACACTGAAGCTTTCTTT. It specifies CASSLLHSNTEAFF.

The V gene is TRBV27, the J gene TRBJ1-5; TRBD1 matches 7 bases. With 5 bases clipped from V and 2 bases from J, the junction kept 3 bases outside the gene matches. This CDR3 has 14 residues. Germline V CDR1 and CDR2: MNHEY, SMNVEV (reference sequence). CDR3 sequence: CASSIDRGNQPQHF. DNA for the CDR3: TGTGCCAGCAGTATCGACAGGGGCAATCAGCCCCAGCATTTT.

This clone was seen only a few times. The chain uses TRBV7-9 and TRBJ1-3; weak D call: TRBD1 (6 bases). V was trimmed by 5 bases and J by 7 bases, leaving 21 bases between them. Germline CDR1 and CDR2: SEHNR and FQNEAQ (reference sequence). The CDR3 runs 16 residues. CDR3 loop: CASSPPQGINWNTIYF. The CDR3 nucleotides read TGTGCCAGCAGCCCCCCACAGGGTATAAACTGGAACACCATATATTTT. The whole variable domain, remainder taken from reference TRBV7-9 and TRBJ1-3, is DTGVSQNPRHKITKRGQNVTFRCDPISEHNRLYWYRQTLGQGPEFLTYFQNEAQLEKSRLLSDRFSAERPKGSFSTLEIQRTEQGDSAMYLCASSPPQGINWNTIYFGEGSWLTVV.

The gene calls are TRBV15 and TRBJ2-7; 8 positions match TRBD1. Germline V gives CDR1 LNHNV, CDR2 YYDKDF (reference sequence). The CDR3 is 14 residues long. V lost 5 bases and J lost 3; bases outside the gene matches: 6. CDR3 protein: CATSDRTGNYEQYF. CDR3 nucleotide sequence: TGTGCCACCAGCGACCGGACAGGGAACTACGAGCAGTACTTC. Combining the CDR3 with reference TRBV15 and TRBJ2-7 gives the whole variable domain DAMVIQNPRYQVTQFGKPVTLSCSQTLNHNVMYWYQQKSSQAPKLLFHYYDKDFNNEADTPDNFQSRRPNTSFCFLDIRSPGLGDTAMYLCATSDRTGNYEQYFGPGTRLTVT.

With regard to this clone: This may be a read error, as it is one base from a much larger clone. The sample carries other DNA sequences with the same CDR3. The chain combines TRBV9 with TRBJ2-1, with 10 bases matching TRBD2. The germline gives CDR1 SGDLS, CDR2 YYNGEE. This CDR3 spans 18 amino acids. Germline trimming cut 0 bases from V and 6 bases from J; bases unmatched to any gene: 12. As DNA, the CDR3 is TGTGCCAGCAGCGTAGATCCCCAGGGAAGCGGGGGGGCCAATGAGCAGTTCTTC. This encodes CASSVDPQGSGGANEQFF.